The 8 T cell receptor beta chains below were found in one sample sequenced in a study of cytomegalovirus exposure and HLA in healthy donors (dated by TCRdb to the late 2010s). Library preparation employed the immunoSEQ multiplex PCR assay. For the multiplex PCR, a mixture combining 60 forward primers for TCR Vbeta segments and 13 reverse primers for TCR Jbeta segments was used. This immuneACCESS table, as held by TCRdb, lists in-frame sequences with V and J called but not all clones. Of the missing ones, under half trace to an unresolved V gene in checked studies; the others have no known cause. The sample contains about 150,000 clones, around 83% of them found a single time. 5% to 7% of the sample comes from the top ten. The sequenced material came from PBMCs. Receptors were obtained from a middle-aged man in good health and CMV-seropositive.

The V call is TRBV7-9, the J call TRBJ2-1; a possible D gene is TRBD2 (6 bases). Germline V gene lookup returns CDR1 SEHNR and CDR2 FQNEAQ (reference sequence). CDR3 length: 11 amino acids. The V and J ends lost 5 bases and 10 bases respectively, with 9 bases between them. CDR3 region: CASSLRGEQFF. The CDR3 DNA sequence: TGTGCCAGCAGCCTCCGGGGGGAGCAGTTCTTC.

The chain recombines TRBV5-4 with TRBJ2-3; weak D call: TRBD2 (6 bases). The CDR3 consists of 15 residues. Germline V gene sequence: CDR1 SGHNT, CDR2 YYREEE (reference sequence). V dropped 0 bases and J dropped 4 bases, with 12 bases sitting between them. CDR3 sequence: CASSLAGRESDTQYF. The CDR3 DNA reads TGTGCCAGCAGCTTGGCCGGGAGAGAGTCAGATACGCAGTATTTT.

The rearrangement uses TRBV19 and TRBJ1-1, with TRBD1 identical over 8 bases. CDR1 and CDR2 from the germline V gene are LNHDA and SQIVND (reference sequence). The CDR3 spans 13 residues. Losses at the gene ends were 6 bases for V and 1 base for J; bases not matched to a gene: 1. The CDR3 spells CASRDRANTEAFF. CDR3 DNA sequence: TGTGCCAGTAGGGACAGGGCGAACACTGAAGCTTTCTTT.

The chain links TRBV11-2 to TRBJ1-2; 7 positions match TRBD1. The CDR3 is made up of 13 amino acids. From germline, CDR1 is SGHAT and CDR2 FQNNGV. V was pared by 4 bases and J by 8 bases, with 7 bases of the junction left unmatched. The CDR3 DNA reads as TGTGCCAGCAGCTCAGACAGGGTAGGAGGCTACACCTTC. Residues: CASSSDRVGGYTF. Drawing the rest from reference TRBV11-2 and TRBJ1-2, the complete variable domain is EAGVAQSPRYKIIEKRQSVAFWCNPISGHATLYWYQQILGQGPKLLIQFQNNGVVDDSQLPKDRFSAERLKGVDSTLKIQPAKLEDSAVYLCASSSDRVGGYTFGSGTRLTVV.

The rearrangement links TRBV6-1 to TRBJ2-3; a weak D match, TRBD1 (6 bases). Germline CDR1 and CDR2: MNHNS and SASEGT. The ends were cut back, 5 bases at V and 4 bases at J, with 13 bases in the middle. The CDR3 is made up of 14 amino acids. This chain's CDR3 is CASSPLNRADTQYF. Written as DNA, the CDR3 is TGTGCCAGCAGTCCTCTCAACAGGGCAGATACGCAGTATTTT.

As to this clone: This sample includes further DNA sequences coding for the same CDR3. CDR3 coding DNA: TGTGCCAGCAGCCGCAGCACCGGGGAGCTGTTTTTT. Translated: CASSRSTGELFF. This chain connects TRBV7-3 to TRBJ2-2, with D unclear. CDR1 and CDR2 from the germline V gene are SGHTA and FQGTGA. The CDR3 has 12 residues. Trimming left V 5 bases short and J 4 bases short, with 5 bases between.

The V call is TRBV5-6, the J call TRBJ2-1, with D perhaps matching TRBD2 (6 bases). This CDR3 has 15 residues. Trimming shortened V by 0 bases and J by 8 bases, and 15 bases separated the two germline ends. Germline CDR1 is SGHDT and CDR2 is YYEEEE. The CDR3 bases are TGTGCCAGCAGCTTGGGACTAGGGAATGCATATGAGCAGTTCTTC. Translated: CASSLGLGNAYEQFF.

The V call is TRBV5-1, the J call TRBJ2-2; TRBD1 agrees at 10 bases. CDR3 size: 15 residues. In germline, CDR1 is SGHRS, CDR2 YFSETQ. Trimming took 2 bases from V and 5 from J; bases not matched to a gene: 3. This CDR3 reads CASSFRQGATGELFF. CDR3 in DNA: TGCGCCAGCAGCTTTCGACAGGGGGCGACCGGGGAGCTGTTTTTT. Looking up the rest from reference TRBV5-1 and TRBJ2-2 gives the full variable domain: KAGVTQTPRYLIKTRGQQVTLSCSPISGHRSVSWYQQTPGQGLQFLFEYFSETQRNKGNFPGRFSGRQFSNSRSEMNVSTLELGDSALYLCASSFRQGATGELFFGEGSRLTVL.